The T cell receptor (beta chain) under discussion was sequenced for a study of beta chain features in type 1 diabetes. Regarding the study as a whole: Compared to healthy donors, patients appeared to have naive, central memory and Treg TCRB repertoires that were more alike.

This clone appeared once. Its target is unknown. The study reverse transcribed the entire isolated RNA, so it sequenced expressed TCRB transcripts. Profiled with immunoSEQ multiplex PCR; TCRdb holds only in-frame clones, not every one. Counted here are tens of thousands of clones, over 60% occurring once; the ten biggest clones make up roughly 2%. Material: Tregs from blood. The receptor comes from a woman in her 40s in good health.

CDR3 amino acids: CASSHQTSGSTGELFF. The DNA for the CDR3 is TGTGCCAGCAGCCACCAGACTAGCGGGTCCACCGGGGAGCTGTTTTTT. The chain uses TRBV5-4 and TRBJ2-2, with 10 bases identical to TRBD2. J lost 4 bases, V lost 4 bases, and 7 bases had no gene match. Looked up from germline, CDR1 is SGHNT and CDR2 is YYREEE (reference sequence). The CDR3 has 16 residues.